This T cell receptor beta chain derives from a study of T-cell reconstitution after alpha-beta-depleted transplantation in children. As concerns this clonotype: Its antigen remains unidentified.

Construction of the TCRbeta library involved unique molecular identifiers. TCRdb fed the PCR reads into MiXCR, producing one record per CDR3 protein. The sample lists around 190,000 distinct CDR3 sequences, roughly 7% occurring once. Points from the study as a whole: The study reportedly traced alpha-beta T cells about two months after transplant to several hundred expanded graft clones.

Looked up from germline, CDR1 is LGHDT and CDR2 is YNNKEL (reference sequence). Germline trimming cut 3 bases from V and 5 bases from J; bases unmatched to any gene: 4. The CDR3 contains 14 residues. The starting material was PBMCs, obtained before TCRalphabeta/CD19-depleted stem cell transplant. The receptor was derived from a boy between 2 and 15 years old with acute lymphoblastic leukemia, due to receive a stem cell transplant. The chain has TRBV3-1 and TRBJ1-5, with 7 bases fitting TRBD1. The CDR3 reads CASSHRGGDQPQHF. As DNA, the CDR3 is TGTGCCAGCAGCCACAGGGGGGGGGATCAGCCCCAGCATTTT.